These 29 T cell receptor beta chains were all obtained from the same sample, sequenced in a study of siplizumab effects on memory and regulatory T cells. TCRdb's copy holds only in-frame clones and misses some; the assay was immunoSEQ multiplex PCR. Seen here are 99,000 or so clones, about 92% observed once, and the top ten hold around 0.3%. Sequencing was done on a sample of CD4+ T cells sorted from blood. The receptors originated from a human donor in good health.

This chain joins TRBV30 and TRBJ1-1; the D is unclear. Germline V gives CDR1 GTSNPN, CDR2 SVGIG (reference sequence). The CDR3 extends over 14 amino acids. The V and J ends lost 3 bases and 0 bases respectively, with 11 bases between them. The CDR3, as DNA: TGTGCCTGGAGGAGTAGCCTGGTGAACACTGAAGCTTTCTTT. Translation gives CAWRSSLVNTEAFF.

The rearrangement uses TRBV6-5 and TRBJ2-1; D possibly corresponds to TRBD2 (6 bases). The germline CDR1 and CDR2 sequences are MNHEY and SVGAGI. The CDR3 loop spans 16 amino acids. Trimming took off 4 bases at V and 10 bases at J, with 23 bases between the two ends. The CDR3 region is CASSSIPGRAGGEQFF. The CDR3 DNA is TGTGCCAGCAGTTCGATCCCGGGAAGGGCTGGGGGGGAGCAGTTCTTC.

V and J are TRBV5-4 and TRBJ1-4, with TRBD1 matching over 8 bases. V was clipped by 0 bases and J by 4 bases; unmatched bases: 8. The CDR3 runs 17 residues. Germline V lookup: CDR1 SGHNT, CDR2 YYREEE (reference sequence). The CDR3, as DNA: TGTGCCAGCAGCTTGGGGGGGACAGGAAATTATAATGAAAAACTGTTTTTT. Encoded protein: CASSLGGTGNYNEKLFF.

As DNA, the CDR3 is TGTGCCAGCAGTGAGTATCATCGAAACTATGGCTACACCTTC. This translates into CASSEYHRNYGYTF. The chain uses TRBV6-1 and TRBJ1-2; no reliable D call. The CDR3 length is 14 residues. V gave up 3 bases and J gave up 2 bases, with 10 bases separating them. Germline V gene lookup returns CDR1 MNHNS and CDR2 SASEGT.

The rearrangement uses TRBV10-3 and TRBJ1-2; the D gene is possibly TRBD1 (6 bases). Germline V gene lookup returns CDR1 ENHRY and CDR2 SYGVKD. The CDR3 totals 13 residues. Trimming took 6 bases from V and 7 from J, leaving 15 bases between them. The CDR3 spells CAIRAQQGSGYTF. The CDR3 DNA reads as TGTGCCATCAGGGCCCAACAGGGCTCTGGCTACACCTTC.

The chain recombines TRBV15 with TRBJ2-1; 12 bases line up with TRBD2. This CDR3 has 16 amino acids. V shed 1 base and J 3 bases; nucleotides not matched to a gene: 1. CDR1 is LNHNV, CDR2 YYDKDF, per germline (reference sequence). Here the CDR3 reads CATSRGTSGDYNEQFF. The CDR3 coding sequence is TGTGCCACCAGCAGAGGGACTAGCGGGGACTACAATGAGCAGTTCTTC.

Comments on this clone: A junction end diverges from the germline sequence, so it may reflect a read error. The chain is built from TRBV7-7 and TRBJ2-1; D may be TRBD1 (6 bases). The CDR3 contains 15 residues. CDR1 SSHAT and CDR2 FNYEAQ come from the germline V gene (reference sequence). CDR3 nucleotide sequence: TGTGCTAGCAGCTTAGCTTTGGGGGCATACAATGAGCAGTTCTTC. It codes for CASSLALGAYNEQFF.

The J gene is TRBJ2-1, the V gene TRBV9; 8 positions match TRBD2. J gave up 9 bases and V 0 bases, and 8 bases lay outside the gene matches. The CDR3 spans 15 residues. Germline loops: CDR1 SGDLS, CDR2 YYNGEE. This chain's CDR3 is CASSVALAGPLEQFF. The CDR3 nucleotides are TGTGCCAGCAGCGTAGCGCTAGCGGGTCCCCTTGAGCAGTTCTTC. Full variable domain (outside the CDR3, taken from reference TRBV9 and TRBJ2-1): DSGVTQTPKHLITATGQRVTLRCSPRSGDLSVYWYQQSLDQGLQFLIQYYNGEERAKGNILERFSAQQFPDLHSELNLSSLELGDSALYFCASSVALAGPLEQFFGPGTRLTVL.

This chain links TRBV5-4 with TRBJ2-5, with TRBD1 matching 7 bases. Losses at the gene ends were 5 bases for V and 11 bases for J; bases not matched to a gene: 12. From germline, CDR1 is SGHNT and CDR2 YYREEE (reference sequence). The CDR3 loop spans 13 amino acids. The CDR3 nucleotides read TGTGCCAGCAGTTTACAGGGGCTCGGGGAGCAGTACTTC. This translates into CASSLQGLGEQYF.

V is TRBV2 and J is TRBJ1-2; TRBD1 might be the D (5 bases). Trimming shortened V by 0 bases and J by 2 bases, and 13 bases separated the two germline ends. CDR3 size: 16 residues. CDR1 and CDR2 from the germline V gene are SNHLY and FYNNEI. CDR3 nucleotide sequence: TGTGCCAGCAGTGAAGCTAGGGGACGGGACAACTATGGCTACACCTTC. Its protein is CASSEARGRDNYGYTF.

This chain links TRBV9 with TRBJ1-6; no reliable D call. V was clipped by 0 bases and J by 0 bases, with 4 bases between them. The CDR3 contains 15 residues. Germline V gene sequence: CDR1 SGDLS, CDR2 YYNGEE. The CDR3 DNA follows: TGTGCCAGCAGCGTAGAGAGCTCCTATAATTCACCCCTCCACTTT. Protein: CASSVESSYNSPLHF.

This clone appeared once. In the same sample, other DNA sequences code for this CDR3. This rearrangement joins TRBV18 to TRBJ2-5; D gene uncertain. This CDR3 is built from 12 residues. In germline, CDR1 is KGHSH, CDR2 LQKENI. With 3 bases removed from V and 3 bases from J, the gap between germline ends came to 5 bases. As DNA, the CDR3 is TGTGCCAGCTCACCCACGGAAGAGACCCAGTACTTC. The encoded protein is CASSPTEETQYF.

The V call is TRBV7-2, the J call TRBJ2-5; TRBD2 aligns across 11 bases. With V trimmed by 5 bases and J by 4 bases, 6 bases remained unmatched. CDR3 length: 15 residues. In germline, CDR1 is SGHTA, CDR2 FQGNSA. The CDR3 DNA reads TGTGCCAGCAGCCGACAAGGACTAGCGGGAGAGACCCAGTACTTC. This translates into CASSRQGLAGETQYF.

This chain connects TRBV6-5 to TRBJ2-4; D could derive from TRBD1 or TRBD2 (5 bases each). Looked up from germline, CDR1 is MNHEY and CDR2 is SVGAGI. The CDR3 runs 13 residues. The V gene lost 11 bases and the J gene lost 7 bases, with 18 bases spanning the gap. CDR3 DNA sequence: TGTGCCTCAAACCGGGGCCAGCGGAACATTCAGTACTTC. This gives the protein CASNRGQRNIQYF.

J is TRBJ2-7 and V is TRBV6-5; D possibly corresponds to TRBD2 (5 bases). Trimming left V 2 bases short and J 3 bases short, with 14 bases between. This CDR3 region has 15 residues. Germline CDR1 is MNHEY and CDR2 is SVGAGI. The CDR3 protein is CASSYRRGDRYEQYF. For the CDR3, the DNA is TGTGCCAGCAGTTACCGACGGGGAGATCGCTACGAGCAGTACTTC.

This chain joins TRBV9 and TRBJ1-3, with D maybe TRBD1 (5 bases). V lost 3 bases, J lost 2 bases, and 15 bases lay in between. The germline V gene has CDR1 SGDLS and CDR2 YYNGEE. The CDR3 contains 16 residues. In DNA, the CDR3 is TGTGCCAGCAGCGCCCATCAGGGTATAGCTGGAAACACCATATATTTT. Amino acids: CASSAHQGIAGNTIYF.

In DNA, the CDR3 is TGTGCCAGCAGCCCCAGGCTAGGCACAGATACGCAGTATTTT. Amino acids: CASSPRLGTDTQYF. This chain joins TRBV5-4 and TRBJ2-3; no clear D. CDR1 SGHNT and CDR2 YYREEE come from the germline V gene (reference sequence). The CDR3 spans 14 residues. The V gene lost 4 bases and the J gene lost 1 base, with 10 bases spanning the gap.

This chain uses TRBV9 with TRBJ2-2; TRBD1 matches 8 bases. CDR1 is SGDLS and CDR2 is YYNGEE in the germline V gene. The CDR3 spans 17 residues. The trim removed 1 base at V and 4 bases at J, leaving 9 bases unmatched. The DNA for the CDR3 is TGTGCCAGCAGCGTACTCGGTGGACAGGGTCCCACCGGGGAGCTGTTTTTT. It translates to CASSVLGGQGPTGELFF.

Worth noting for this clone: One end of the junction fails to match germline, which may point to a read error. V usage is TRBV20-1 and J usage is TRBJ2-4, with 8 bases fitting TRBD2. The CDR3 is 11 residues long. Germline V gene lookup returns CDR1 DFQATT and CDR2 SNEGSKA (reference sequence). The CDR3 DNA sequence: TGCAGTGCTAGCAGCGGGAGTTTTATGGACTTC. Its translation is CSASSGSFMDF.

This chain uses TRBV6-1 with TRBJ1-5, with a tentative D call TRBD1 (5 bases). V dropped 4 bases and J dropped 6 bases, with 13 bases sitting between them. Germline values: CDR1 MNHNS, CDR2 SASEGT. The CDR3 length is 14 residues. The CDR3 DNA reads TGTGCCAGCAGTGGGCAGGGATCGGGTCAGCCCCAGCATTTT. Its protein is CASSGQGSGQPQHF.

This clone showed up just once. This chain uses TRBV9 with TRBJ2-5, with D possibly called TRBD1 or TRBD2 (5 bases each). The CDR3 length is 12 residues. Germline assignment: CDR1 SGDLS and CDR2 YYNGEE. Trimming took off 4 bases at V and 5 bases at J, with 9 bases between the two ends. CDR3 sequence (DNA): TGTGCCAGCAGCCCCGAGGGGGAGACCCAGTACTTC. As protein: CASSPEGETQYF.

Concerning this clone itself: The junction differs from germline at one of its ends, possibly a read error. The V gene is TRBV7-7, the J gene TRBJ2-3, with a tentative D call TRBD1 (6 bases). Germline V CDR1 and CDR2: SSHAT, FNYEAQ (reference sequence). CDR3 size: 13 residues. The CDR3 DNA sequence: TGTGCTAGCAGCCAGAACAGGGCAGATACGCAGTATTTT. Residues: CASSQNRADTQYF.

The V gene is TRBV7-5, the J gene TRBJ1-3; no DNA check was done on the table's D call, TRBD1. TRBV7-5 is shown as a pseudogene. The CDR3 is 19 residues long. CDR3 region: CARSSGRDRQPSAGNTIYF. CDR3 DNA: TGTGCCAGAAGCTCGGGCCGGGACAGGCAGCCTAGTGCTGGAAACACCATATATTTT.

This clone has only one observation. This chain joins TRBV30 and TRBJ1-6; D is possibly TRBD1 (5 bases). The CDR3 is made up of 16 amino acids. CDR1 and CDR2 (germline): GTSNPN, SVGIG (reference sequence). Deletions cut 0 bases from V and 6 bases from J, with 15 bases between. CDR3 DNA: TGTGCCTGGAGTGTAAATCTGGGGGGAGCTAATTCACCCCTCCACTTT. Translated: CAWSVNLGGANSPLHF.

The chain combines TRBV6-1 with TRBJ1-5; D is uncertain. The CDR3 totals 13 residues. V lost 0 bases to trimming and J lost 5 bases, with 5 bases between them. Looked up from germline, CDR1 is MNHNS and CDR2 is SASEGT. The CDR3 region is CASSEAGHQPQHF. The CDR3 bases are TGTGCCAGCAGTGAAGCTGGGCATCAGCCCCAGCATTTT.

The rearrangement joins TRBV7-9 to TRBJ2-1; D is ambiguous. Trimming pared 1 base from V and 9 bases from J, leaving 7 bases between. The CDR3 is 12 amino acids. The V gene's germline CDR1 is SEHNR and CDR2 FQNEAQ (reference sequence). The CDR3 bases are TGTGCCAGCAGCTTAGTGAGCAGTGAGCAGTTCTTC. Amino acid sequence: CASSLVSSEQFF. Variable domain in full (rest from reference TRBV7-9 and TRBJ2-1): DTGVSQNPRHKITKRGQNVTFRCDPISEHNRLYWYRQTLGQGPEFLTYFQNEAQLEKSRLLSDRFSAERPKGSFSTLEIQRTEQGDSAMYLCASSLVSSEQFFGPGTRLTVL.

DNA for the CDR3: TGTGCCAGCAAGAACACAATCTCTGGGGCCAACGTCCTGACTTTC. The encoded protein is CASKNTISGANVLTF. The chain uses TRBV2 and TRBJ2-6; D is uncertain. This CDR3 spans 15 amino acids. Trimming stripped 7 bases from V and 0 bases from J, with 10 bases between. Per germline, CDR1 SNHLY and CDR2 FYNNEI.

The genes are TRBV30 and TRBJ2-7; no reliable D call. CDR3 length: 13 amino acids. Trimming removed 2 bases from V and 3 bases from J, with 11 bases in between. CDR1 GTSNPN and CDR2 SVGIG come from the germline V gene (reference sequence). The CDR3 protein is CAWSPIGLYEQYF. DNA for the CDR3: TGTGCCTGGAGTCCCATAGGGCTCTACGAGCAGTACTTC.

This chain links TRBV5-1 with TRBJ1-2; D is unclear. CDR3 length: 14 amino acids. Germline assignment: CDR1 SGHRS and CDR2 YFSETQ. V was trimmed by 0 bases and J by 4 bases, leaving 10 bases between them. The CDR3: CASSLEAARYGYTF. The CDR3 DNA reads TGCGCCAGCAGCTTGGAAGCGGCCCGCTATGGCTACACCTTC.